This section outlines one TCR beta chain sequence together with its context. Its matching antigen is unknown. These data originate in a study of CD8+CD57+ T cells in acquired aplastic anemia. In the study overall: When averaged, DNA from sorted CD4+ and CD8+ cells came to approximately 3 ug. In CD4+ cells, healthy donors produced an average of approximately 9.9 million reads. Regarding the study as a whole: Sharing between patients and controls was observed for some 27 CD8+ CDR3 sequences.

Both TCR beta VDJ combination and CDR3 sequence profiling were carried out. Genomic DNA was the template for this profiling. TCRdb used MiXCR to reprocess the reads, holding one entry per CDR3 protein. The sample contains over 200,000 distinct CDR3 sequences, 60% to 65% of which appear only once. The CDR3 has 15 amino acids. V trimming: 5 bases; J trimming: 1 base; junction bases outside the gene matches: 6. The germline CDR1 and CDR2 sequences are LNHDA and SQIVND (reference sequence). The J gene is TRBJ1-1, the V gene TRBV19; 8 nucleotides match TRBD1. This receptor was taken from a human donor in good health. The sequenced sample was sorted CD4+, CD8+, or CD8+CD57+ T cells (not recorded which) from PBMCs. The CDR3 reads CASSVDRVPNTEAFF. In DNA, the CDR3 is TGTGCCAGTAGTGTGGACAGGGTACCGAACACTGAAGCTTTCTTT.